The sequence of this T cell receptor beta chain was determined in a study of shared T cell receptors in the human thymus. The assay was immunoSEQ multiplex PCR, and TCRdb's table has in-frame clones only and misses some. Of hundreds of thousands of clones listed, around 87% are singletons. The CDR3 is 14 amino acids. Germline V gene sequence: CDR1 LNHDA, CDR2 SQIVND (reference sequence). V was clipped by 4 bases and J by 6 bases, with 10 bases between them. This sample also belongs to another study, concerning human thymus T cells.

This clonotype was sampled from a boy in the first two years of life with a congenital heart defect. Sequenced: thymocytes. The chain links TRBV19 to TRBJ1-6; D may be TRBD1 (5 bases). CDR3: CASSTVQGNSPLHF. The CDR3 DNA follows: TGTGCCAGTAGTACCGTCCAGGGTAATTCACCCCTCCACTTT.